Below, 18 T cell receptor beta chains from the same sample are listed, as sequenced in a study of T-cell reconstitution after alpha-beta-depleted transplantation in children. The authors prepared the TCRbeta library with unique molecular identifiers. Using its own MiXCR run on the PCR reads, TCRdb lists one record per CDR3 protein. The table lists around 380,000 distinct CDR3 sequences, 9.5% to 13% of them singletons. Sequencing used PBMCs from the stem cell graft donor, obtained from the stem cell graft. Receptors originate from a human donor who donated a stem cell graft to a child with acute myeloid leukemia.

The chain has TRBV25-1 and TRBJ2-1, with 9 nucleotides matching TRBD2. The germline V gene has CDR1 MGHDK and CDR2 SYGVNS. The CDR3 consists of 17 residues. Trimming took 6 bases from V and 2 from J; bases not matched to a gene: 11. CDR3 protein: CASSAQGLAGTYNEQFF. The CDR3 coding sequence is TGTGCCAGCAGCGCCCAGGGGCTAGCGGGGACCTACAATGAGCAGTTCTTC.

This clonotype was seen a few times. The chain recombines TRBV4-2 with TRBJ2-3; 11 bases are shared with TRBD2. This CDR3 comprises 18 residues. Germline V lookup: CDR1 LGHNA, CDR2 YNFKEQ. The V and J ends lost 3 bases and 2 bases, in that order; junction bases with no gene match: 10. The CDR3 nucleotides are TGTGCCAGCAGCCAGAGGACTAGCGGGTACCTAGCCACAGATACGCAGTATTTT. Protein: CASSQRTSGYLATDTQYF.

In its sample, this clonotype was seen a few times. The chain couples TRBV20-1 to TRBJ2-1, with 11 bases matching TRBD2. The CDR3 sequence is 18 residues long. CDR1 DFQATT and CDR2 SNEGSKA come from the germline V gene (reference sequence). V lost 6 bases to trimming and J lost 0 bases; unmatched junction nucleotides: 13. DNA of the CDR3: TGCAGTGCAAGCCCACTAGCGGGAGCTGGAAGCTCCTACAATGAGCAGTTCTTC. This gives the protein CSASPLAGAGSSYNEQFF.

The chain carries TRBV7-8 and TRBJ2-1, with D perhaps TRBD1 or TRBD2 (5 bases each). CDR1 is SGHVS, CDR2 FQNEAQ, per germline. The CDR3 totals 14 residues. Trimming shortened V by 4 bases and J by 8 bases, and 15 bases separated the two germline ends. The CDR3 bases are TGTGCCAGCAGCTGGACACTAGTAAATGATGAGCAGTTCTTC. Residues: CASSWTLVNDEQFF.

This clonotype turned up a few times. This chain joins TRBV29-1 and TRBJ2-7, with TRBD1 matching 8 bases. The V segment lost 1 base and the J segment 7 bases; nucleotides outside the gene matches: 6. This CDR3 spans 13 amino acids. Germline V CDR1 and CDR2: SQVTM, ANQGSEA. CDR3 in DNA: TGCAGCGTTGAAGGGACAGGGACGCTTGAGCAGTACTTC. Protein sequence: CSVEGTGTLEQYF.

In its sample, this clonotype was seen many times. The genes are TRBV12-3 or TRBV12-4 and TRBJ2-2; D might be TRBD1 or TRBD2, each matching 6 bases. Trimming removed 6 bases from V and 5 bases from J, with 13 bases in between. This CDR3 comprises 14 residues. CDR3 loop: CASRPGGRTGELFF. CDR3 coding DNA: TGTGCCAGCAGACCTGGGGGGCGGACCGGGGAGCTGTTTTTT.

This sequence joins TRBV20-1 and TRBJ1-5, with 9 bases fitting TRBD1. Trimming took 3 bases from V and 3 from J; bases not matched to a gene: 6. CDR1 and CDR2 (germline): DFQATT, SNEGSKA (reference sequence). The CDR3 has 15 amino acids. The CDR3 region is CSASRDRDDNQPQHF. CDR3 coding DNA: TGCAGTGCTAGCCGGGACAGGGATGACAATCAGCCCCAGCATTTT.

This clonotype was counted many times. V and J are TRBV29-1 and TRBJ2-7, with a weak D call TRBD2 (6 bases). The ends were cut back, 0 bases at V and 2 bases at J, with 11 bases in the middle. Germline loops: CDR1 SQVTM, CDR2 ANQGSEA. The CDR3 has 14 amino acids. The CDR3 DNA sequence: TGCAGCGTTGAAGAGGCAGGGAGGACCTACGAGCAGTACTTC. It encodes CSVEEAGRTYEQYF.

This sequence joins TRBV20-1 and TRBJ2-7, with D perhaps matching TRBD2 (6 bases). The CDR3 is 13 amino acids. Trimming removed 3 bases from V and 5 bases from J, with 14 bases in between. From germline, CDR1 is DFQATT and CDR2 SNEGSKA (reference sequence). Written as DNA, the CDR3 is TGCAGTGCTAGCAGGACGGGGGTGGACGAGCAGTACTTC. It specifies CSASRTGVDEQYF.

This clonotype was detected only a few times. J is TRBJ1-1 and V is TRBV6-1; 11 positions agree with TRBD1. The germline V gene has CDR1 MNHNS and CDR2 SASEGT. The CDR3 has 15 residues. J lost 1 base, V lost 6 bases, and 4 bases had no gene match. The CDR3 DNA reads as TGTGCCAGCAGATGGACAGGGGGCCAGAACACTGAAGCTTTCTTT. This encodes CASRWTGGQNTEAFF.

This clonotype was counted a few times. The chain combines TRBV7-9 with TRBJ1-3; D remains unclear. The V end was cut by 1 base, the J end by 2 bases, with 9 bases between. The V gene's germline CDR1 is SEHNR and CDR2 FQNEAQ (reference sequence). This CDR3 contains 15 residues. CDR3: CASSLVLVPGNTIYF. The CDR3 DNA reads as TGTGCCAGCAGCTTAGTTTTGGTTCCTGGAAACACCATATATTTT.

Only a few counts were recorded for this clonotype. The chain carries TRBV5-1 and TRBJ2-7; D tentatively reads TRBD1 or TRBD2 (5 bases each). This CDR3 spans 15 amino acids. The ends were cut back, 0 bases at V and 5 bases at J, with 15 bases in the middle. Germline loops: CDR1 SGHRS, CDR2 YFSETQ. The CDR3 sequence: CASSLGSGPRDEQYV. CDR3 nucleotide sequence: TGCGCCAGCAGCTTGGGGTCGGGACCTCGGGACGAGCAGTACGTC.

This clonotype showed up just a few times. The chain recombines TRBV20-1 with TRBJ2-1; TRBD2 is a possible D gene (6 bases). V was shortened by 2 bases and J by 1 base, with 9 bases between the two germline ends. CDR3 length: 14 residues. Germline-derived CDR1 and CDR2 are DFQATT and SNEGSKA (reference sequence). The CDR3 bases are TGCAGTGCTAGATGGCGGGGTTCCTACAATGAGCAGTTCTTC. Encoded protein: CSARWRGSYNEQFF.

This clonotype was picked up a small number of times. This chain links TRBV6-5 with TRBJ1-2; D is perhaps TRBD1 (5 bases). Germline CDR1 is MNHEY and CDR2 is SVGAGI. CDR3 length: 14 amino acids. The ends were cut back, 0 bases at V and 3 bases at J, with 8 bases in the middle. This CDR3 is CASSYSPTDYGYTF. The CDR3 coding sequence is TGTGCCAGCAGTTACTCCCCGACAGACTATGGCTACACCTTC.

There are a few counts of this clonotype. The V and J genes are TRBV5-1 and TRBJ2-3; 10 bases line up with TRBD2. The CDR3 is made up of 20 amino acids. With V trimmed by 1 base and J by 0 bases, 14 bases remained unmatched. Germline-derived CDR1 and CDR2 are SGHRS and YFSETQ. The CDR3: CASSLFPDSGGQTSTDTQYF. CDR3 coding DNA: TGCGCCAGCAGCTTGTTTCCTGATAGCGGGGGGCAGACTAGCACAGATACGCAGTATTTT.

The rearrangement uses TRBV5-8 and TRBJ1-1, with a weak D call TRBD1 (5 bases). Between the trimmed V and J ends, which lost 0 bases and 6 bases, there was a span of 12 bases. The CDR3 is 14 residues long. The germline gives CDR1 SGHTS, CDR2 YDEGEE. CDR3 sequence reads: CASSLVEGMAEAFF. The CDR3 DNA reads TGTGCCAGCAGCTTGGTTGAGGGGATGGCTGAAGCTTTCTTT.

The chain is built from TRBV20-1 and TRBJ1-2; 7 nucleotides match TRBD1. With V trimmed by 5 bases and J by 6 bases, 6 bases remained unmatched. CDR3 length: 12 residues. From germline, CDR1 is DFQATT and CDR2 SNEGSKA (reference sequence). CDR3 region: CSAWKGQHGYTF. The CDR3 nucleotides read TGCAGTGCTTGGAAGGGACAGCATGGCTACACCTTC.

The rearrangement links TRBV27 to TRBJ2-7; 7 bases map to TRBD2. The length of the CDR3 is 15 residues. The germline V gene has CDR1 MNHEY and CDR2 SMNVEV (reference sequence). V lost 2 bases to trimming and J lost 0 bases; unmatched junction nucleotides: 4. CDR3 bases: TGTGCCAGCAGTTTAGCTCTAGCGGCCTCCTACGAGCAGTACTTC. Translated: CASSLALAASYEQYF.